This paragraph covers one T cell receptor beta chain sequence. Its antigen is undetermined. TCRdb keeps only in-frame clones here, not all; method: immunoSEQ multiplex PCR. The sample lists more than 95,000 clones, 93% occurring once. These data belong to a study of T cell responses to AZD1222 COVID-19 vaccine. Study information: Second-dose intervals of approximately 4 or approximately 12 weeks were pooled. Study-level points and caveats: Among vaccine-associated CD4 TCRs, coverage spanned spike, with dominance at 160-218 and 743-854.

CDR1 and CDR2 (germline): SEHNR, FQNEAQ (reference sequence). V lost 6 bases to trimming and J lost 2 bases, with 13 bases between them. The CDR3 has 14 residues. The sequence was collected from an adult in good health. The rearrangement uses TRBV7-9 and TRBJ1-1; no reliable D call. The sample was peripheral blood, taken on day 0 of AZD1222 vaccination. The CDR3 region is CASRLGGLNTEAFF. The CDR3 DNA follows: TGTGCCAGCAGACTAGGCGGATTAAACACTGAAGCTTTCTTT.